Shown below are 27 T cell receptor beta chains from a single sample sequenced in a study of blood T cell repertoires in COVID-19. The repertoire was sequenced with immunoSEQ multiplex PCR; TCRdb's copy has only in-frame clones and lacks some. The profile shows about 150,000 clones, over 80% of them singletons. Sample: peripheral blood. The receptors derive from a woman in her fifties or sixties with acute or convalescent COVID-19.

In its sample, this clone was seen a few times. This rearrangement joins TRBV7-2 to TRBJ2-7, with 10 positions matching TRBD1. This CDR3 comprises 15 residues. Germline assignment: CDR1 SGHTA and CDR2 FQGNSA. V was clipped by 5 bases and J by 1 base; unmatched bases: 5. CDR3 DNA: TGTGCCAGCAGCCGCCGACAGGGGGCTTCCTACGAGCAGTACTTC. Its protein is CASSRRQGASYEQYF.

This clone turned up a few times. V usage is TRBV18 and J usage is TRBJ2-2; 9 bases are a match to TRBD1. This CDR3 has 18 amino acids. The ends lost 6 bases at V and 6 bases at J; junction bases unmatched: 17. CDR1 is KGHSH, CDR2 LQKENI, per germline. The CDR3: CASSPYTSGTGMAGELFF. The CDR3 DNA reads as TGTGCCAGCTCTCCGTATACCTCCGGGACAGGGATGGCCGGGGAGCTGTTTTTT.

This chain links TRBV12-5 with TRBJ2-7, with D unresolved. Germline-derived CDR1 and CDR2 are LGHNT and FRNRAP. This CDR3 comprises 12 residues. Deletions cut 6 bases from V and 6 bases from J, with 12 bases between. CDR3 amino acids: CASGHQVGEQYF. The CDR3 region has the DNA TGTGCTAGTGGCCACCAAGTCGGCGAGCAGTACTTC. The whole variable domain, remainder taken from reference TRBV12-5 and TRBJ2-7, is DARVTQTPRHKVTEMGQEVTMRCQPILGHNTVFWYRQTMMQGLELLAYFRNRAPLDDSGMPKDRFSAEMPDATLATLKIQPSEPRDSAVYFCASGHQVGEQYFGPGTRLTVT.

The chain employs TRBV11-2 and TRBJ2-4; D remains unclear. This CDR3 is 14 amino acids long. Trimming stripped 5 bases from V and 0 bases from J, with 8 bases between. The germline CDR1 and CDR2 sequences are SGHAT and FQNNGV. The CDR3 DNA is TGTGCCAGCAGCCAACAGCTAGCCAAAAACATTCAGTACTTC. Its protein is CASSQQLAKNIQYF.

The count of this clone is one. The gene calls are TRBV18 and TRBJ2-6, with 8 bases fitting TRBD1. Germline loops: CDR1 KGHSH, CDR2 LQKENI. The CDR3 has 18 residues. V lost 1 base and J lost 4; bases outside the gene matches: 9. As DNA, the CDR3 is TGTGCCAGCTCACCACGACAGGGGCAGGTGTACGGGGCCAACGTCCTGACTTTC. Translation gives CASSPRQGQVYGANVLTF.

The chain carries TRBV7-9 and TRBJ1-1, with 8 bases lining up with TRBD1. CDR1 and CDR2 (germline): SEHNR, FQNEAQ (reference sequence). The CDR3 spans 16 residues. With V trimmed by 5 bases and J by 4 bases, 12 bases remained unmatched. CDR3 region: CASSPGNRGISTEAFF. As DNA, the CDR3 is TGTGCCAGCAGCCCCGGAAACAGGGGGATATCCACTGAAGCTTTCTTT.

The CDR3 nucleotides are TGCGCCAGCAGCCAAGATAGGACTAGCGGACTCACCGGGGAGCTGTTTTTT. Residues: CASSQDRTSGLTGELFF. The chain joins TRBV4-3 to TRBJ2-2, with TRBD2 matching 10 bases. After removal of 0 bases from V and 4 bases from J, the junction contained 5 bases not matched to a gene. Germline lookup yields CDR1 LGHNA and CDR2 YSLEER. The CDR3 has 17 amino acids.

This clone was counted a few times. The chain uses TRBV6-2 or TRBV6-3 and TRBJ1-5; 9 positions match TRBD1. Germline CDR1 MNHEY, CDR2 SVGEGT. The junction had 12 bases not matched to a gene; V was cut back by 5 bases and J by 4 bases. The CDR3 sequence is 17 residues long. The CDR3 bases are TGTGCCAGCAGTGCCGATTGGGGACAGGGTAGGAATCAGCCCCAGCATTTT. It yields the protein CASSADWGQGRNQPQHF.

This sequence joins TRBV4-3 and TRBJ2-6, with D perhaps matching TRBD2 (5 bases). This CDR3 comprises 20 residues. Germline values: CDR1 LGHNA, CDR2 YSLEER. V dropped 0 bases and J dropped 0 bases, with 18 bases sitting between them. For the CDR3, the DNA is TGCGCCAGCAGCCAAGAGGGCGAGGGCCTTCACCGCTCTGGGGCCAACGTCCTGACTTTC. Residues: CASSQEGEGLHRSGANVLTF.

The chain joins TRBV5-1 to TRBJ1-2, with TRBD1 matching over 9 bases. Germline V gene sequence: CDR1 SGHRS, CDR2 YFSETQ. V lost 4 bases, J lost 7 bases, and 5 bases stayed unmatched. This CDR3 is built from 13 residues. The CDR3 loop reads CASSDGTGSGYTF. The CDR3 DNA reads TGCGCCAGCAGCGATGGGACAGGGAGTGGCTACACCTTC.

This chain connects TRBV20-1 to TRBJ1-2; tentative D call: TRBD1 (5 bases). Germline assignment: CDR1 DFQATT and CDR2 SNEGSKA (reference sequence). The V and J ends lost 6 bases and 5 bases respectively, with 10 bases between them. There are 11 residues in the CDR3. For the CDR3, the DNA is TGCAGTGCACACGACAGATATGGCTACACCTTC. It specifies CSAHDRYGYTF.

This rearrangement joins TRBV5-4 to TRBJ2-1, with TRBD2 matching over 12 bases. The CDR3 is 16 amino acids. V trimming: 1 base; J trimming: 4 bases; junction bases outside the gene matches: 3. From germline, CDR1 is SGHNT and CDR2 YYREEE (reference sequence). The CDR3: CASSLPGTSGYNEQFF. The CDR3 DNA sequence: TGTGCCAGCAGCTTGCCCGGGACTAGCGGGTACAATGAGCAGTTCTTC.

The chain carries TRBV15 and TRBJ1-2, with TRBD1 as a possible D gene (5 bases). CDR3 length: 14 residues. Trimming shortened V by 1 base and J by 6 bases, and 12 bases separated the two germline ends. The V gene's germline CDR1 is LNHNV and CDR2 YYDKDF (reference sequence). The CDR3 here is CATSRVGAMNGYTF. The CDR3 nucleotides read TGTGCCACCAGCAGAGTTGGGGCTATGAATGGCTACACCTTC.

J is TRBJ2-7 and V is TRBV30; 9 bases match TRBD1. The CDR3 has 17 residues. Germline V gene data show CDR1 as GTSNPN and CDR2 as SVGIG (reference sequence). With 3 bases clipped from V and 0 bases from J, the junction kept 12 bases outside the gene matches. CDR3 protein: CAWRDRRDRASSYEQYF. CDR3 in DNA: TGTGCCTGGAGAGACCGCCGGGACAGGGCAAGCTCCTACGAGCAGTACTTC. The full variable domain, its missing parts supplied by reference TRBV30 and TRBJ2-7, is SQTIHQWPATLVQPVGSPLSLECTVEGTSNPNLYWYRQAAGRGLQLLFYSVGIGQISSEVPQNLSASRPQDRQFILSSKKLLLSDSGFYLCAWRDRRDRASSYEQYFGPGTRLTVT.

This clone turned up a few times. The chain uses TRBV5-1 and TRBJ1-4; D gene uncertain. V was pared by 0 bases and J by 7 bases, with 10 bases between. The CDR3 extends over 14 amino acids. CDR1 and CDR2 from the germline V gene are SGHRS and YFSETQ. CDR3: CASSLVVGSEKLFF. The CDR3 DNA reads TGCGCCAGCAGCTTGGTTGTGGGGAGTGAAAAACTGTTTTTT. Together with reference TRBV5-1 and TRBJ1-4, the CDR3 gives the full variable domain: KAGVTQTPRYLIKTRGQQVTLSCSPISGHRSVSWYQQTPGQGLQFLFEYFSETQRNKGNFPGRFSGRQFSNSRSEMNVSTLELGDSALYLCASSLVVGSEKLFFGSGTQLSVL.

The chain couples TRBV19 to TRBJ1-3; 9 bases agree with TRBD1. This CDR3 has 14 amino acids. J was trimmed by 3 bases and V by 8 bases; bases with no gene match: 5. From germline, CDR1 is LNHDA and CDR2 SQIVND (reference sequence). The CDR3 DNA follows: TGTGCCAGTTGGGACAGGGCTAGTGGAAACACCATATATTTT. This encodes CASWDRASGNTIYF. Based on the CDR3 plus reference TRBV19 and TRBJ1-3, the full variable domain is DGGITQSPKYLFRKEGQNVTLSCEQNLNHDAMYWYRQDPGQGLRLIYYSQIVNDFQKGDIAEGYSVSREKKESFPLTVTSAQKNPTAFYLCASWDRASGNTIYFGEGSWLTVV.

The rearrangement links TRBV9 to TRBJ1-2, with TRBD1 as a possible D gene (6 bases). Trimming left V 3 bases short and J 5 bases short, with 14 bases between. Germline V lookup: CDR1 SGDLS, CDR2 YYNGEE. The CDR3 length is 14 residues. This CDR3 reads CASSAGQRGYGYTF. Here the CDR3 DNA reads TGTGCCAGCAGCGCCGGACAGAGGGGATATGGCTACACCTTC.

The CDR3, as DNA: TGCGCCAGCAGCCAAGTTTTACCAGGGGGCCCAACTAATGAAAAACTGTTTTTT. It is translated as CASSQVLPGGPTNEKLFF. The J gene is TRBJ1-4, the V gene TRBV4-1; 8 nucleotides align to TRBD1. Per the germline V gene, CDR1 is MGHRA and CDR2 is YSYEKL. The trim removed 1 base at V and 0 bases at J, leaving 7 bases unmatched. The CDR3 extends over 18 amino acids.

The genes are TRBV5-4 and TRBJ2-3; 9 bases align to TRBD2. The CDR3 runs to 16 residues. Germline-derived CDR1 and CDR2 are SGHNT and YYREEE (reference sequence). V dropped 3 bases and J dropped 2; count of bases not matched to a gene: 7. CDR3 DNA sequence: TGTGCCAGCAGCTCCCACCGCGGGGGGGCCACAGATACGCAGTATTTT. Protein product: CASSSHRGGATDTQYF.

The chain links TRBV5-1 to TRBJ2-7, with D maybe TRBD2 (5 bases). V lost 7 bases, J lost 3 bases, and 14 bases lay in between. The CDR3 is made up of 13 amino acids. Per germline, CDR1 SGHRS and CDR2 YFSETQ. In DNA, the CDR3 is TGCGCCAGCGGGCAGGACTTGCTCTACGAGCAGTACTTC. It yields the protein CASGQDLLYEQYF.

This clone has only a few counts. V is TRBV5-6 and J is TRBJ2-7, with TRBD2 identical over 10 bases. The J segment lost 3 bases and the V segment lost 1 base, leaving 4 bases of the junction unmatched. The CDR3 totals 15 residues. Germline CDR1 is SGHDT and CDR2 is YYEEEE. The CDR3 DNA sequence: TGTGCCAGCAGCTTGATAGCGGGGGGTCTCTACGAGCAGTACTTC. The encoded protein is CASSLIAGGLYEQYF.

This sequence joins TRBV28 and TRBJ2-7, with 15 bases matching TRBD2. J lost 1 base, V lost 5 bases, and 3 bases had no gene match. CDR3 length equals 16 residues. Germline V lookup: CDR1 MDHEN, CDR2 SYDVKM. The CDR3 DNA reads TGTGCCAGCAGTCCCGGGACTAGCGGGGGGTCCTACGAGCAGTACTTC. Amino acids: CASSPGTSGGSYEQYF.

The rearrangement links TRBV21-1 to TRBJ1-6; the DNA was not compared with TRBD1, the D call given in the table. TRBV21-1 has pseudogene status. The CDR3 has 18 residues. The CDR3 sequence: CASSKKGQGLVDNSPLHF. The CDR3, as DNA: TGTGCCAGCAGCAAAAAGGGACAGGGTCTCGTGGATAATTCACCCCTCCACTTT.

This chain joins TRBV12-5 and TRBJ1-1, with 7 bases lining up with TRBD1. The CDR3 covers 16 residues. V trimming: 2 bases; J trimming: 1 base; junction bases outside the gene matches: 7. CDR1 is LGHNT and CDR2 is FRNRAP in the germline V gene. The CDR3 DNA sequence: TGTGCTAGTGGTTTGCAAACAGGGGTGGGGAACACTGAAGCTTTCTTT. Its protein is CASGLQTGVGNTEAFF.

The J gene is TRBJ1-2, the V gene TRBV6-6; D is possibly TRBD1 (5 bases). The CDR3 runs 15 residues. Germline assignment: CDR1 MNHNY and CDR2 SVGAGI (reference sequence). Trimming cost V 5 bases and J 4 bases, with 17 bases left between them. CDR3 residues: CASSPWGGTAYGYTF. The CDR3 DNA is TGTGCCAGCAGTCCTTGGGGCGGGACGGCCTATGGCTACACCTTC.

This clone has only a few counts. The V and J genes are TRBV20-1 and TRBJ1-2; D remains ambiguous. In germline, CDR1 is DFQATT, CDR2 SNEGSKA (reference sequence). CDR3 length: 10 amino acids. Between the trimmed V and J ends, which lost 5 bases and 8 bases, there was a span of 9 bases. CDR3 protein: CSAEGRGYTF. CDR3 DNA sequence: TGCAGTGCTGAGGGCCGCGGCTACACCTTC.

The J gene is TRBJ1-2, the V gene TRBV4-2; 11 bases map to TRBD1. J was trimmed by 7 bases and V by 2 bases; bases with no gene match: 3. Germline values: CDR1 LGHNA, CDR2 YNFKEQ. CDR3 length: 14 amino acids. CDR3 bases: TGTGCCAGCAGCCAATTGGGACAGGGGGGTGGCTACACCTTC. This sequence encodes CASSQLGQGGGYTF.